The clone carrying this T cell receptor (beta chain) was seen at least ten times. The antigen remains undetermined. Germline assignment: CDR1 SGHVS and CDR2 FNYEAQ. This CDR3 contains 14 residues. V lost 5 bases and J lost 13, with 23 bases in between. The data derive from a study of regulatory T cells in long-lasting Graves disease. Study outcomes and limitations: New patients shared 966 public clonotypes, and persistent patients shared more, with about 2,700. The study found lower TCR diversity in persistent Graves' patients than in newly diagnosed ones.

Relying on iRepertoire HTBI primers and Arm-PCR of CDR3 regions, the team built TCR beta libraries. TCRdb re-called the multiplex PCR reads with MiXCR, one entry per CDR3 protein. Here the sample spans more than 300,000 distinct CDR3 sequences, 10% to 15% being singletons. As to time point: newly diagnosed GD, antithyroid drugs for less than 3 months. The authors made the TCR library using RNA they extracted from PBMCs. The same sample was also used in a study of T cells in Graves' hyperthyroidism and ophthalmopathy.

The clonotype comes from a woman between 18 and 30 years old with Graves disease. This chain connects TRBV7-6 to TRBJ1-2, with a possible D match to TRBD1 (5 bases). The sequencing used peripheral blood mononuclear cells (PBMCs), collected at new diagnosis, from a patient treated with antithyroid drugs. The CDR3 coding sequence is TGTGCCAGCAGCCGGCGGGGCATTCGCCAAGAGATCACCTTC. This encodes CASSRRGIRQEITF.